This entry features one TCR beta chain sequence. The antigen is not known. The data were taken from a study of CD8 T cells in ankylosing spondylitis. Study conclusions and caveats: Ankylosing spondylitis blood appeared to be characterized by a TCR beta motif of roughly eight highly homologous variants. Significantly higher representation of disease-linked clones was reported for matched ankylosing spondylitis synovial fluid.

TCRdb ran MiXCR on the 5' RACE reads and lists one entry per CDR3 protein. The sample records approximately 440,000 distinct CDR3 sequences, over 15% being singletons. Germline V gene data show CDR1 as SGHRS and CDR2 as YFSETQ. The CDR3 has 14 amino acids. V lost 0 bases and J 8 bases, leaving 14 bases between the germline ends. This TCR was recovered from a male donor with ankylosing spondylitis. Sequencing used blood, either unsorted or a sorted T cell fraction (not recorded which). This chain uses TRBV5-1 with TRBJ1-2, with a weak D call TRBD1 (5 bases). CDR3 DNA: TGCGCCAGCAGCTTGGAGGCAGGGTATAGGGGCTACACCTTC. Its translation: CASSLEAGYRGYTF.